The sequence of this T cell receptor (beta chain) was determined in a study of beta chain features in type 1 diabetes (dated by TCRdb to between 2017 and 2018). Notes on the research overall: Patients and healthy donors did not differ in mean age, gender distribution, total cell number or subset yield. Regulatory and stem cell-like memory subsets were obtained from only 8 patients and about 8 healthy donors, while naive and central memory subsets were obtained from all 28 donors. In the study, recently diagnosed type 1 diabetes patients and matched healthy donors were compared on the TCRB repertoires of their sorted circulating CD4+ T cell subsets. A total of under 120,000,000 sorted cells were examined across all samples, and RNA yield correlated strongly with the number of cells per subset.

Each donor gave one peripheral blood draw, averaging approximately 0.12 L, which was collected into heparinised tubes. A BD FACSAria II was used to sort naive, central memory, regulatory and stem cell-like memory CD4+ T cells with a panel that included CD45RO, CCR7, CD25, CD127, CD95 and CD27. A purity above 95% was achieved for all sorted populations. PBMCs were isolated immediately by Lymphoprep density gradient centrifugation and stained directly without culture. So that batch effects would be minimized, each experiment stained and sorted samples in pairs, pairing one healthy donor with one patient. The V and J ends are trimmed by 0 bases and 5 bases, leaving 10 bases between them. Reading from cysteine to phenylalanine, the CDR3 counts 14 amino acids. CDR3 DNA only is kept here, 42 bases in frame from base 1. Via the germline V gene, CDR1 is SGHRS and CDR2 YFSETQ. All of the isolated RNA was reverse transcribed with the High Capacity cDNA Reverse Transcription Kit, so expressed TCRB transcripts were sequenced. Deep immunoSEQ sequencing was applied to naive, central memory and regulatory T cell samples, giving an average of about 3.7 million total reads per sample. Sorted cells were lysed in RLT buffer and RNA was extracted with DNase-treated RNeasy Micro or Mini kits, depending on cell number. To prevent cross-contamination, each cell subset was processed individually, whereas patient and healthy donor samples were processed jointly. TCRB sequences were amplified from cDNA with the immunoSEQ multiplex PCR, producing 87-bp fragments spanning the CDR3 region. The amplicons were sequenced using the Illumina HiSeq platform. The original pipeline was this. Synthetic template baselines were used to correct PCR bias computationally, reads within Hamming distance 2 were collapsed together, and singletons that could not be merged were discarded. By aligning reads against IMGT, V, D and J genes, CDR3 length, and insertions or deletions at six rearrangement sites were assigned. Clonotype counts were normalized to sorted cell number within each subset before computing true diversity and Gini coefficients with the tcR R package. The overlap coefficient, calculated on TCRB nucleotide sequences, was used to measure repertoire sharing. What TCRdb holds here is the immuneACCESS table cut down to in-frame rearrangements. Part of the clones is not present; checked against another copy, under half of the missing clones reflect an unresolved V gene, and the others are unexplained. The V and J calls and clone size are taken from that table; D and trimming were inferred from the DNA. The sample table shows 250,000 to 350,000 clones, and approximately 14% are seen once. Clones ranked in the top ten supply approximately 7% of the sample.

A word on this clone: Its specific antigen is unknown. Base qualities are not at hand, and no much larger clone is one base apart.

General study outcomes and caveats: PCR might favor shorter templates, but patient and control samples were amplified and corrected together, so any skew would affect both groups equally. HLA sub-analyses involved small numbers of individuals, so any influence of HLA type on TCRB rearrangement remained unresolved. Because cDNA was sequenced instead of genomic DNA, highly expressing activated cells could be over-represented, though the groups showed no difference in activation or CD3 levels. A moderate but significant shortening of TCRB CDR3 length was observed in type 1 diabetes patients in all four CD4+ subsets. At VDJ recombination sites, patients with type 1 diabetes made fewer insertions and deleted more nucleotides, a pattern implying thymic rearrangement abnormalities. Naive, central memory and regulatory TCRB repertoires appeared to be more alike among patients than among healthy donors.

The sequence was collected from a man younger than 40 in good health. The sequenced sample was central memory CD4+ T cells from blood. The chain employs TRBV5-1 and TRBJ2-3; the D element might be TRBD1 or TRBD2, as each aligns at 5 bases. At the DNA level, the sequence is TGCGCCAGCAGCTTGGTCGGGACGGGAGATACGCAGTATTTT. Its coded protein is CASSLVGTGDTQYF.